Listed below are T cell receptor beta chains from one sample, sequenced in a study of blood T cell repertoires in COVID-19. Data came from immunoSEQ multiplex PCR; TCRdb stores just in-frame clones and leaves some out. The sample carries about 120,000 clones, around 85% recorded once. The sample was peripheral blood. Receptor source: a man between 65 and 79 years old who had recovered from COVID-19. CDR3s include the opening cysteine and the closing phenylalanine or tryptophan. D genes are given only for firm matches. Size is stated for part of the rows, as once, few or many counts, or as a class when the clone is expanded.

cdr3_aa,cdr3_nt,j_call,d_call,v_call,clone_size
CSVPDRGANEKLFF,TGCAGCGTTCCAGACAGGGGGGCTAATGAAAAACTGTTTTTT,TRBJ1-4,TRBD1,TRBV29-1,few
CASSPGLAGASVSEQYF,TGTGCCAGCAGCCCCGGACTAGCGGGAGCATCGGTTTCCGAGCAGTACTTC,TRBJ2-7,TRBD2,TRBV5-4,.
CSVERRAGELKNIQYF,TGCAGCGTTGAGAGACGGGCGGGCGAGCTTAAAAACATTCAGTACTTC,TRBJ2-4,.,TRBV29-1,.
CASRRTGRGYTF,TGTGCCAGCAGGCGGACAGGGCGAGGCTACACCTTC,TRBJ1-2,TRBD1,TRBV6-5,.
CASSILGLNTEAFF,TGTGCCAGTAGTATCCTGGGCTTGAACACTGAAGCTTTCTTT,TRBJ1-1,.,TRBV19,.
CASSFTGQETQYF,TGTGCCAGCAGCTTCACGGGTCAAGAGACCCAGTACTTC,TRBJ2-5,.,TRBV5-4,.
CAWSGGAYNEQFF,TGTGCCTGGAGCGGGGGGGCCTACAATGAGCAGTTCTTC,TRBJ2-1,TRBD2,TRBV30,.
CASSLRDTEAFF,TGTGCCAGCAGCCTCCGGGACACTGAAGCTTTCTTT,TRBJ1-1,.,TRBV7-9,.
CASGRQGIQETQYF,TGTGCCAGCGGAAGGCAGGGGATTCAAGAGACCCAGTACTTC,TRBJ2-5,.,TRBV6-5,once
CASSPRTSGRGETQYF,TGTGCCAGCAGCCCCCGGACTAGCGGGCGAGGGGAGACCCAGTACTTC,TRBJ2-5,TRBD2,TRBV3-1/TRBV3-2,few
CASSSESRTGVEQYF,TGTGCCAGCTCCAGCGAATCCAGGACAGGGGTCGAGCAGTACTTC,TRBJ2-7,TRBD1,TRBV2,.
CASSLQGARTEAFF,TGCGCCAGCAGCTTACAGGGGGCAAGGACTGAAGCTTTCTTT,TRBJ1-1,TRBD1,TRBV5-1,.
CASSRLWGASGYPYEQYF,TGTGCCAGCAGCCGGCTTTGGGGGGCTAGCGGATACCCCTACGAGCAGTACTTC,TRBJ2-7,.,TRBV28,.
CASSQDGRQTEAFF,TGTGCCAGCAGCCAAGATGGGCGCCAAACTGAAGCTTTCTTT,TRBJ1-1,.,TRBV4-2,.
CASSQAYSPLHF,TGTGCCAGCAGCCAAGCATATTCACCCCTCCACTTT,TRBJ1-6,.,TRBV4-2,.
CASSLARGEQFF,TGTGCCAGCAGCTTGGCCCGGGGGGAGCAGTTCTTC,TRBJ2-1,.,TRBV5-4,.
CASSEQGRDTGELFF,TGTGCCAGCAGTGAACAGGGCCGCGACACCGGGGAGCTGTTTTTT,TRBJ2-2,.,TRBV6-1,once
CASSKMGQGTDTQYF,TGTGCCAGCAGCAAAATGGGACAGGGAACAGATACGCAGTATTTT,TRBJ2-3,TRBD1,TRBV11-2,.
CASSIFRGNQPQHF,TGTGCCAGTAGTATATTCCGGGGTAATCAGCCCCAGCATTTT,TRBJ1-5,.,TRBV19,.
CASSWAAGTLRQPQHF,TGTGCCAGCAGCTGGGCAGCGGGGACGCTACGTCAGCCCCAGCATTTT,TRBJ1-5,.,TRBV5-5,.
CASSSNRGLGYTF,TGTGCCAGCAGCTCCAATCGAGGATTAGGCTACACCTTC,TRBJ1-2,.,TRBV7-3,.
CATSGIPRGSKRETQYF,TGTGCCACCAGTGGGATCCCCCGAGGCAGCAAACGGGAGACCCAGTACTTC,TRBJ2-5,.,TRBV24-1,few
CASSMETYGYTF,TGTGCCAGTAGTATGGAGACCTATGGCTACACCTTC,TRBJ1-2,.,TRBV19,.
CASSGRGANTGELFF,TGTGCCAGCAGTGGGAGAGGCGCGAACACCGGGGAGCTGTTTTTT,TRBJ2-2,.,TRBV2,.
CATRGELAGEKTQYF,TGTGCCACCCGGGGTGAACTAGCGGGGGAAAAGACCCAGTACTTC,TRBJ2-5,TRBD2,TRBV28,.